The 28 T cell receptor beta chains below come from one sample, sequenced in a study of cytomegalovirus exposure and HLA in healthy donors. TCRdb keeps only in-frame clones here, not all; method: immunoSEQ multiplex PCR. Here the sample spans around 300,000 clones, 65% to 90% being singletons. The specimen was PBMCs. These receptors all come from a woman aged 18-29 years in good health and CMV-seronegative.

The CDR3 sequence: CASSFNPAELYEQYF. CDR3 sequence (DNA): TGTGCCAGCAGCTTTAACCCAGCGGAACTCTACGAGCAGTACTTC. The J gene is TRBJ2-7, the V gene TRBV7-2; the D gene is possibly TRBD2 (5 bases). Trimming took 3 bases from V and 3 from J, leaving 15 bases between them. The germline V gene encodes CDR1 SGHTA and CDR2 FQGNSA. The CDR3 runs 15 residues.

The chain uses TRBV4-1 and TRBJ2-1; unclear D gene. Germline V gene data show CDR1 as MGHRA and CDR2 as YSYEKL. The CDR3 length is 13 residues. Trimming pared 3 bases from V and 8 bases from J, leaving 11 bases between. CDR3 DNA sequence: TGCGCCAGCAGCCACCCCCCTCGGGATGAGCAGTTCTTC. This gives the protein CASSHPPRDEQFF.

This clone was seen a handful of times. The V gene is TRBV30, the J gene TRBJ1-2; the D gene is possibly TRBD1 (6 bases). The CDR3 is 13 amino acids. Trimming took off 0 bases at V and 4 bases at J, with 9 bases between the two ends. Germline V lookup: CDR1 GTSNPN, CDR2 SVGIG (reference sequence). The CDR3 here is CAWSVQGAYGYTF. CDR3 sequence (DNA): TGTGCCTGGAGTGTACAGGGAGCCTATGGCTACACCTTC.

The rearrangement uses TRBV5-1 and TRBJ2-2; D gene uncertain. V was clipped by 1 base and J by 0 bases, with 7 bases between them. In germline, CDR1 is SGHRS, CDR2 YFSETQ. This CDR3 comprises 15 residues. The CDR3 nucleotides are TGCGCCAGCAGCTTGTCAACGGCGAACACCGGGGAGCTGTTTTTT. Encoded protein: CASSLSTANTGELFF.

J is TRBJ2-1 and V is TRBV4-1; the match to TRBD2 covers 11 bases. The CDR3 spans 18 residues. CDR1 MGHRA and CDR2 YSYEKL come from the germline V gene. V lost 1 base to trimming and J lost 6 bases; unmatched junction nucleotides: 11. The CDR3 bases are TGCGCCAGCAGCCAAGTCCAACGGCGACTAGCGGGGATCAATGAGCAGTTCTTC. As protein: CASSQVQRRLAGINEQFF.

The V gene is TRBV28, the J gene TRBJ1-2; D perhaps matches TRBD1 (5 bases). The CDR3 spans 14 residues. Deletions cut 6 bases from V and 5 bases from J, with 16 bases between. Germline V CDR1 and CDR2: MDHEN, SYDVKM. The CDR3 loop is CASSPDTGRYGYTF. CDR3 in DNA: TGTGCCAGCAGCCCGGACACGGGGAGGTATGGCTACACCTTC.

The chain uses TRBV18 and TRBJ1-2; perhaps TRBD1 as D (6 bases). V was clipped by 2 bases and J by 7 bases, with 11 bases between them. The CDR3 loop spans 13 amino acids. Germline CDR1 reads KGHSH; CDR2 reads LQKENI. CDR3 amino acids: CASSPWAGVGYTF. The CDR3 DNA is TGTGCCAGCTCACCATGGGCAGGGGTTGGCTACACCTTC.

The chain couples TRBV7-3 to TRBJ1-1; the match to TRBD1 covers 7 bases. This CDR3 is built from 15 residues. The trim removed 5 bases at V and 3 bases at J, leaving 9 bases unmatched. The germline CDR1 and CDR2 sequences are SGHTA and FQGTGA. This CDR3 is CASSANRGGDTEAFF. The CDR3 DNA follows: TGTGCCAGCAGCGCCAACAGGGGCGGGGACACTGAAGCTTTCTTT.

The rearrangement joins TRBV4-3 to TRBJ2-7; TRBD2 might be the D (6 bases). Germline CDR1 reads LGHNA; CDR2 reads YSLEER. Trimming cost V 1 base and J 5 bases, with 9 bases left between them. The length of the CDR3 is 13 residues. The CDR3 is CASSQGSGDEQYF. In DNA form, the CDR3 reads TGCGCCAGCAGCCAAGGGTCGGGAGACGAGCAGTACTTC.

The chain is built from TRBV23-1 and TRBJ2-5; a weak D match, TRBD2 (7 bases). TRBV23-1 counts as an open reading frame of uncertain function. CDR3 length equals 13 residues. V gave up 6 bases and J gave up 3 bases, with 11 bases separating them. This CDR3 is CASSRGDKETQYF. In DNA form, the CDR3 reads TGCGCCAGCAGCCGGGGGGACAAAGAGACCCAGTACTTC.

This chain joins TRBV27 and TRBJ1-1, with D uncertain. Per the germline V gene, CDR1 is MNHEY and CDR2 is SMNVEV (reference sequence). CDR3 size: 13 residues. V lost 4 bases and J 0 bases, leaving 6 bases between the germline ends. The CDR3 loop is CASSSRLNTEAFF. Here the CDR3 DNA reads TGTGCCAGCAGTTCTCGGTTGAACACTGAAGCTTTCTTT.

This clone was seen once. The rearrangement joins TRBV6-5 to TRBJ1-5; D is unclear. Germline V gives CDR1 MNHEY, CDR2 SVGAGI. CDR3 length: 13 residues. The ends were cut back, 0 bases at V and 5 bases at J, with 5 bases in the middle. The CDR3 here is CASSYSFDQPQHF. CDR3 DNA: TGTGCCAGCAGTTACTCTTTCGATCAGCCCCAGCATTTT.

The count of this clone is one. CDR3 amino acids: CASSLRPQSTDTQYF. As DNA, the CDR3 is TGTGCCAGCAGCTTACGGCCACAGAGCACAGATACGCAGTATTTT. This chain uses TRBV11-2 with TRBJ2-3; D not certain. Germline V gene data show CDR1 as SGHAT and CDR2 as FQNNGV. The CDR3 totals 15 residues. The V end lost 2 bases, the J end lost 0 bases, and 9 bases lay between the germline ends.

The genes are TRBV10-1 and TRBJ2-2; 9 bases are a match to TRBD2. Germline-derived CDR1 and CDR2 are WNHNN and SYGVQD (reference sequence). V lost 2 bases to trimming and J lost 6 bases; unmatched junction nucleotides: 7. The CDR3 extends over 16 amino acids. The CDR3 loop reads CASSEMVLAGAGELFF. The CDR3 nucleotides are TGCGCCAGCAGTGAGATGGTATTAGCGGGAGCCGGGGAGCTGTTTTTT.

This rearrangement joins TRBV4-3 to TRBJ2-3; D is ambiguous. Trimming removed 2 bases from V and 5 bases from J, with 17 bases in between. Germline lookup yields CDR1 LGHNA and CDR2 YSLEER. The CDR3 runs 16 residues. CDR3 loop: CASSQTFHEAVDTQYF. The CDR3 nucleotides are TGCGCCAGCAGCCAAACGTTCCACGAAGCCGTAGATACGCAGTATTTT.

This clone was picked up one time. The V and J genes are TRBV28 and TRBJ2-1; 9 bases match TRBD2. CDR1 and CDR2 (germline): MDHEN, SYDVKM. V was pared by 2 bases and J by 2 bases, with 4 bases of the junction left unmatched. This CDR3 spans 16 amino acids. The CDR3 DNA sequence: TGTGCCAGCAGTTTACTCGCTAGCGGGACCTACAATGAGCAGTTCTTC. Its translation is CASSLLASGTYNEQFF.

This clone was recorded only once. The V and J genes are TRBV2 and TRBJ2-5; 7 bases are shared with TRBD1. Germline V gene lookup returns CDR1 SNHLY and CDR2 FYNNEI. The CDR3 covers 12 residues. The trim removed 10 bases at V and 6 bases at J, leaving 8 bases unmatched. CDR3 DNA: TGTGCCATGCAGGGGGTCGGAAAGACCCAGTACTTC. This gives the protein CAMQGVGKTQYF.

This rearrangement joins TRBV4-1 to TRBJ1-2; 12 nucleotides match TRBD1. The V gene end was trimmed by 4 bases and the J gene end by 6 bases; junction bases not matched to a gene: 9. CDR1 and CDR2 (germline): MGHRA, YSYEKL. The CDR3 extends over 16 amino acids. The CDR3 reads CASSLAGQGALNGYTF. DNA for the CDR3: TGCGCCAGCAGCCTGGCGGGACAGGGGGCGCTTAATGGCTACACCTTC.

The J gene is TRBJ2-7, the V gene TRBV29-1; TRBD1 aligns across 12 bases. After removal of 4 bases from V and 4 bases from J, the junction contained 5 bases not matched to a gene. The CDR3 is 14 amino acids. CDR1 SQVTM and CDR2 ANQGSEA come from the germline V gene. This chain's CDR3 is CSVVGTGGKYEQYF. As DNA, the CDR3 is TGCAGCGTTGTCGGGACAGGGGGCAAGTACGAGCAGTACTTC.

The chain joins TRBV7-9 to TRBJ2-2; 16 bases map to TRBD2. The CDR3 is made up of 17 amino acids. Germline V gene data show CDR1 as SEHNR and CDR2 as FQNEAQ (reference sequence). V dropped 7 bases and J dropped 1; count of bases not matched to a gene: 3. DNA for the CDR3: TGTGCCAGCACCGGGACTAGCGGGGGGGTGAACACCGGGGAGCTGTTTTTT. It yields the protein CASTGTSGGVNTGELFF.

This clone has a handful of counts. The chain is built from TRBV7-6 and TRBJ2-7; 9 bases are a match to TRBD2. V trimming: 5 bases; J trimming: 3 bases; junction bases outside the gene matches: 2. Germline V gene data show CDR1 as SGHVS and CDR2 as FNYEAQ. The CDR3 has 13 residues. CDR3 protein: CASSRTSDYEQYF. CDR3 bases: TGTGCCAGCAGCAGGACTAGCGACTACGAGCAGTACTTC.

The chain uses TRBV5-4 and TRBJ1-2; D not certain. The CDR3 totals 13 residues. Germline-derived CDR1 and CDR2 are SGHNT and YYREEE (reference sequence). The V end was cut by 1 base, the J end by 8 bases, with 12 bases between. The CDR3 loop reads CASSLPPVRGYTF. In DNA, the CDR3 is TGTGCCAGCAGCTTGCCCCCGGTGCGAGGCTACACCTTC.

The V and J genes are TRBV27 and TRBJ1-2; TRBD1 aligns across 8 bases. The CDR3 is made up of 15 amino acids. Losses at the gene ends were 3 bases for V and 4 bases for J; bases not matched to a gene: 7. CDR1 is MNHEY and CDR2 is SMNVEV in the germline V gene (reference sequence). The CDR3, as DNA: TGTGCCAGCAGTTTGTCCCAACAGGGGGTCTATGGCTACACCTTC. Translating gives CASSLSQQGVYGYTF.

This chain joins TRBV5-1 and TRBJ1-4; TRBD1 matches 8 bases. Looked up from germline, CDR1 is SGHRS and CDR2 is YFSETQ. V dropped 4 bases and J dropped 5; count of bases not matched to a gene: 7. CDR3 length equals 15 residues. The CDR3 here is CASSPTGGRNEKLFF. The CDR3 DNA sequence: TGCGCCAGCAGCCCCACAGGGGGTAGGAATGAAAAACTGTTTTTT.

The chain recombines TRBV9 with TRBJ1-6; TRBD1 agrees at 8 bases. The germline V gene encodes CDR1 SGDLS and CDR2 YYNGEE. This CDR3 spans 14 amino acids. The V and J ends lost 6 bases and 7 bases, in that order; junction bases with no gene match: 6. The CDR3 DNA is TGTGCCAGCACCCGGACAGGGAACAATTCACCCCTCCACTTT. Its protein product is CASTRTGNNSPLHF.

The rearrangement links TRBV28 to TRBJ1-3, with 9 bases lining up with TRBD1. CDR1 and CDR2 from the germline V gene are MDHEN and SYDVKM. V was clipped by 5 bases and J by 2 bases; unmatched bases: 7. The CDR3 totals 16 residues. The CDR3 nucleotides are TGTGCCAGCAGTCTGGCCGGGACAGGGCCTGGAAACACCATATATTTT. This translates into CASSLAGTGPGNTIYF.

V is TRBV10-3 and J is TRBJ2-2; the match to TRBD2 covers 7 bases. The germline V gene has CDR1 ENHRY and CDR2 SYGVKD. The CDR3 covers 17 residues. The J segment lost 0 bases and the V segment lost 5 bases, leaving 9 bases of the junction unmatched. The CDR3 is CAISTSAGAPNTGELFF. CDR3 coding DNA: TGTGCCATCAGTACTAGCGCGGGAGCTCCGAACACCGGGGAGCTGTTTTTT.

The chain combines TRBV5-6 with TRBJ1-1; 7 nucleotides match TRBD1. CDR1 SGHDT and CDR2 YYEEEE come from the germline V gene. This CDR3 region has 14 residues. The V gene end was trimmed by 2 bases and the J gene end by 3 bases; junction bases not matched to a gene: 4. The CDR3 DNA sequence: TGTGCCAGCAGCTTACAGGGGTGGGACACTGAAGCTTTCTTT. It yields the protein CASSLQGWDTEAFF.